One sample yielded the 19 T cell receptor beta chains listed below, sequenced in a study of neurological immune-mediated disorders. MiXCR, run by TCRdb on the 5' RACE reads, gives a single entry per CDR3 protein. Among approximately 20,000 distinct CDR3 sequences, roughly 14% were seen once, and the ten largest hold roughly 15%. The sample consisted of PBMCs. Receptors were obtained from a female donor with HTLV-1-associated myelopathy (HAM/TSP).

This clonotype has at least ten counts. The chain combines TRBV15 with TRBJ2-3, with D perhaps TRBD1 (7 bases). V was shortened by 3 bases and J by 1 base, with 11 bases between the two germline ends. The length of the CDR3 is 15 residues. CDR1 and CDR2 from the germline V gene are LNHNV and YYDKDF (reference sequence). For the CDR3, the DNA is TGTGCCACCAGCAGTTTCAGGGGGGGCACAGATACGCAGTATTTT. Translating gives CATSSFRGGTDTQYF.

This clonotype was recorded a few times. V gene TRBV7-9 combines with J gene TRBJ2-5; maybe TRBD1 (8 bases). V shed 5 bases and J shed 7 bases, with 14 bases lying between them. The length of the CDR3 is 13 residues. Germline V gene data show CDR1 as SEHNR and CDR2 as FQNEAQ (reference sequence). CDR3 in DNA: TGTGCCAGCAGCCCGGACAGGGAGGGGACCCAGTACTTC. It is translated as CASSPDREGTQYF.

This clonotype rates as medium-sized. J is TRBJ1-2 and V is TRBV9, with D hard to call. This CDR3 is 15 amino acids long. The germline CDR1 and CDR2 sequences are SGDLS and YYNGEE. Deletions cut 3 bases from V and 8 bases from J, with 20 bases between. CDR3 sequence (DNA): TGTGCCAGCAGCGGGCCGGGCCCCGGGTTGGTAGGCTACACCTTC. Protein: CASSGPGPGLVGYTF.

In nucleotides, the CDR3 is TGTGCCAGCAGCTTAGTCCCTCCGAGTGCGGCGTACTTC. It yields the protein CASSLVPPSAAYF. The rearrangement uses TRBV7-2 and TRBJ2-5; D is uncertain. Germline assignment: CDR1 SGHTA and CDR2 FQGNSA. This CDR3 is built from 13 residues. The V gene lost 1 base and the J gene lost 13 bases, with 16 bases spanning the gap. The whole variable domain, filled in from reference TRBV7-2 and TRBJ2-5, reads GAGVSQSPSNKVTEKGKDVELRCDPISGHTALYWYRQSLGQGLEFLIYFQGNSAPDKSGLPSDRFSAERTGGSVSTLTIQRTQQEDSAVYLCASSLVPPSAAYFGPGTRLLVL.

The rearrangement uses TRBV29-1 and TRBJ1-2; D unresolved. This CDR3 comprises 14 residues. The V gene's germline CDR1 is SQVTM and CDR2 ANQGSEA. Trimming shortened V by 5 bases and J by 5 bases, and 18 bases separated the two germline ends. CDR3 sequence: CSVFPSDTEYGYTF. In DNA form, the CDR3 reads TGCAGCGTTTTCCCCTCCGATACCGAGTATGGCTACACCTTC.

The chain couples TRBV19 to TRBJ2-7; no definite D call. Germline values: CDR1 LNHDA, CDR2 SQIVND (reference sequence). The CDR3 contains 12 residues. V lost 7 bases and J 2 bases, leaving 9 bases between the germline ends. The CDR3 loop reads CASTSPAYEQYF. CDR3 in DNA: TGTGCCAGTACCTCCCCCGCCTACGAGCAGTACTTC.

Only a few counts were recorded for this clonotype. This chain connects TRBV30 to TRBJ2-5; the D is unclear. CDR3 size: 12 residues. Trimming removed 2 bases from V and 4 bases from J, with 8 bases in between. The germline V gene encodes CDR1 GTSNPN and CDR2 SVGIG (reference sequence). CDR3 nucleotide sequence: TGTGCCTGGAGTTACTCGGGAGAGACCCAGTACTTC. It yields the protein CAWSYSGETQYF.

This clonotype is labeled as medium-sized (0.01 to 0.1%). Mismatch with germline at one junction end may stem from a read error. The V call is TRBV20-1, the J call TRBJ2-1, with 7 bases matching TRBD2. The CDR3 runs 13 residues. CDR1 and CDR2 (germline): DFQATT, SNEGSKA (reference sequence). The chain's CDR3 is CSARAGRYNEQFF. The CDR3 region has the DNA TGCAGTGCCAGAGCGGGACGCTACAATGAGCAGTTCTTC.

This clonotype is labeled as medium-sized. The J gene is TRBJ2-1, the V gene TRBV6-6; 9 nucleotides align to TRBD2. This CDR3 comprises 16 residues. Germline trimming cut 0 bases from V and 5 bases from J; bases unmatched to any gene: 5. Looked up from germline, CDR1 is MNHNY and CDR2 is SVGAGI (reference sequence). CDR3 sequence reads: CASSYSTLAGNNEQFF. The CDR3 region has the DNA TGTGCCAGCAGTTACTCGACACTAGCGGGTAACAATGAGCAGTTCTTC.

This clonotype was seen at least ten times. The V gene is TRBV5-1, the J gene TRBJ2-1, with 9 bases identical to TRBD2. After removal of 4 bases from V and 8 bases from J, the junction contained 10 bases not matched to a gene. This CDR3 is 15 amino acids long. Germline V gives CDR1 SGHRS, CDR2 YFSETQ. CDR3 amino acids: CASSSAGGPRDEQFF. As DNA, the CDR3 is TGCGCCAGCAGCAGCGCGGGAGGGCCTAGAGATGAGCAGTTCTTC.

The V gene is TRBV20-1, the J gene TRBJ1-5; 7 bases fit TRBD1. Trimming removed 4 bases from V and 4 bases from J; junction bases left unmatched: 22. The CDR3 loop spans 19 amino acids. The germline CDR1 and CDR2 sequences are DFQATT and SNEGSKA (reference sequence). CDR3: CSANRQGGIGLMGNQPQHF. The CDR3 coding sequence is TGCAGTGCTAACCGACAGGGAGGGATCGGATTAATGGGAAATCAGCCCCAGCATTTT.

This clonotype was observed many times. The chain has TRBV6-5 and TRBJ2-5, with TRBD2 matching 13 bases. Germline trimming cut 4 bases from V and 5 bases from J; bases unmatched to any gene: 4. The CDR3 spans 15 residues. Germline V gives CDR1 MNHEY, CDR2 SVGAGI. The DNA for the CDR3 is TGTGCCAGCAGTTTCCGGACTAGCGGGAGTGAGACCCAGTACTTC. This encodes CASSFRTSGSETQYF.

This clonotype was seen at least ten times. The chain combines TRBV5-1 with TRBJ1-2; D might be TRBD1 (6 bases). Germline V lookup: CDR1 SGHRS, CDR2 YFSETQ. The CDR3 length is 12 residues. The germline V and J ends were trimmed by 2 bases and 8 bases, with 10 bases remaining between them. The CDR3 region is CASSLQGSGYTF. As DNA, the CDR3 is TGCGCCAGCAGCTTACAGGGTTCCGGCTACACCTTC.

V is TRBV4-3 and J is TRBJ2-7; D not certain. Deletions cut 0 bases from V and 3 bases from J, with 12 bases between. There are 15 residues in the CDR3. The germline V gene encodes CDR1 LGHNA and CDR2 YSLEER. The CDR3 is CASSQDLGFIYEQYF. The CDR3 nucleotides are TGCGCCAGCAGCCAAGATTTAGGGTTTATCTACGAGCAGTACTTC.

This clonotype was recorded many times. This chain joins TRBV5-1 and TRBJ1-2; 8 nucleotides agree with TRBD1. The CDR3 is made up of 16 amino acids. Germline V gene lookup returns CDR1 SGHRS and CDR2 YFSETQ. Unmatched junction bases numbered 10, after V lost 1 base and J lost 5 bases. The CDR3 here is CASSLTRTGKGYGYTF. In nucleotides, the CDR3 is TGCGCCAGCAGCTTGACCCGGACAGGGAAGGGGTATGGCTACACCTTC.

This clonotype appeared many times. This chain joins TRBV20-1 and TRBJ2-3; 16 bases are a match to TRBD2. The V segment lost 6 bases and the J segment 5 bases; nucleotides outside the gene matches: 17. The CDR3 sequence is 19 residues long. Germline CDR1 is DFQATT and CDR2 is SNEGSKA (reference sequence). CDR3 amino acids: CSARTPTGTSGRALDTQYF. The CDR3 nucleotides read TGCAGTGCGCGGACCCCGACCGGGACTAGCGGGAGGGCCTTAGATACGCAGTATTTT.

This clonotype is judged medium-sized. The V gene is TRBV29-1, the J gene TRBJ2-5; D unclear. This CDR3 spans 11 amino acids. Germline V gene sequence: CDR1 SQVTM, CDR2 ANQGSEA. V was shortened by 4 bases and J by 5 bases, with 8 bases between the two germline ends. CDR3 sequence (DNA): TGCAGCGTTGTAAGAGAGGAGACCCAGTACTTC. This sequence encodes CSVVREETQYF. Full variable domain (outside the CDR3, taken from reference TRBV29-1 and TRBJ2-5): SAVISQKPSRDICQRGTSLTIQCQVDSQVTMMFWYRQQPGQSLTLIATANQGSEATYESGFVIDKFPISRPNLTFSTLTVSNMSPEDSSIYLCSVVREETQYFGPGTRLLVL.

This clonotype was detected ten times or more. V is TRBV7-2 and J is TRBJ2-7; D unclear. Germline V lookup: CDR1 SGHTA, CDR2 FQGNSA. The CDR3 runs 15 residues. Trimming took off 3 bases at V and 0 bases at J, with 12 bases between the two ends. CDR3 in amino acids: CASSFLGPTSYEQYF. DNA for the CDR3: TGTGCCAGCAGCTTTCTGGGTCCCACCTCCTACGAGCAGTACTTC. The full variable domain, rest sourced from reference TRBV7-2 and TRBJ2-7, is GAGVSQSPSNKVTEKGKDVELRCDPISGHTALYWYRQSLGQGLEFLIYFQGNSAPDKSGLPSDRFSAERTGGSVSTLTIQRTQQEDSAVYLCASSFLGPTSYEQYFGPGTRLTVT.

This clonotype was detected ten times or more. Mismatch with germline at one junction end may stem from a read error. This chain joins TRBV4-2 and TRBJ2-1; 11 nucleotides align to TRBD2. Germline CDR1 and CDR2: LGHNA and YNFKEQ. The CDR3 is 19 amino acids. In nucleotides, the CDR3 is TGTGCCAACAGCCAAGAGGAACTAGCGGGGGCCAACTCCTACAATGAGCAGTTCTTC. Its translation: CANSQEELAGANSYNEQFF.